This entry is about one T cell receptor (beta chain). Some clones are missing from TCRdb's copy, which holds only in-frame ones; the method was immunoSEQ multiplex PCR. There are roughly 1.5 million clones in the sample; 95% to 99% occur only once, and roughly 0.42% lies in the top ten. The sample belongs to a study of shared clonotypes between healthy human individuals. Study at large: The study used three CD4 naive, three CD4 memory, two CD8 naive and one CD8 memory plate per donor.

Trimming cost V 6 bases and J 2 bases, with 16 bases left between them. CDR3 size: 16 residues. What was sequenced was naive CD4+ T cells sorted from blood. Subset here: CD45RA+ positively selected. The V and J genes are TRBV23-1 and TRBJ2-2, with D tentatively TRBD2 (5 bases). TRBV23-1 is an ORF, with its function uncertain. This clonotype was sampled from a man aged 30-40 years in good health. Here the CDR3 reads CASSFEREFNTGELFF. The CDR3 bases are TGCGCCAGCAGCTTTGAGAGGGAGTTTAACACCGGGGAGCTGTTTTTT.